The 20 T cell receptor beta chains in this list originate from one sample, sequenced in a study of shared clonotypes between healthy human individuals. This table comes from immunoSEQ multiplex PCR, and its TCRdb copy is limited to in-frame clones, with some not included. The profile shows 2 million to 2.5 million clones, 93% of them singletons. Material for sequencing was naive CD4+ T cells from PBMCs. The subset: CD45RA+ positively selected. All receptors derive from a man aged 18-30 years in good health. Some clones in this sample may be carry-over from other donors' samples.

This clone has a handful of counts. The chain recombines TRBV28 with TRBJ1-2; no reliable D call. The CDR3 has 16 amino acids. Germline CDR1 and CDR2: MDHEN and SYDVKM. With 2 bases removed from V and 1 base from J, the gap between germline ends came to 14 bases. CDR3 sequence reads: CASSLGPMRYNYGYTF. CDR3 bases: TGTGCCAGCAGTTTAGGCCCTATGAGGTATAACTATGGCTACACCTTC.

The V call is TRBV7-8, the J call TRBJ2-7; 13 bases fit TRBD2. This CDR3 has 17 amino acids. CDR1 is SGHVS, CDR2 FQNEAQ, per germline. Trimming removed 5 bases from V and 4 bases from J; junction bases left unmatched: 11. The CDR3 coding sequence is TGTGCCAGCAGCATACTAGCGGGAGGGATCGTTGGGTACGAGCAGTACTTC. It is translated as CASSILAGGIVGYEQYF.

The rearrangement joins TRBV28 to TRBJ1-1; 7 bases fit TRBD1. Germline V gene lookup returns CDR1 MDHEN and CDR2 SYDVKM. CDR3 size: 14 residues. With 7 bases clipped from V and 0 bases from J, the junction kept 5 bases outside the gene matches. CDR3: CASTLGTVNTEAFF. The CDR3 DNA is TGTGCCAGCACTTTGGGGACAGTGAACACTGAAGCTTTCTTT.

The chain employs TRBV19 and TRBJ2-3; 7 bases are a match to TRBD1. V was pared by 5 bases and J by 4 bases, with 6 bases of the junction left unmatched. Germline V gives CDR1 LNHDA, CDR2 SQIVND (reference sequence). This CDR3 is built from 14 residues. The CDR3 DNA reads TGTGCCAGTAGTCTCCAGACAGGGCCAGATACGCAGTATTTT. Translating gives CASSLQTGPDTQYF. Complete variable domain (other parts from reference TRBV19 and TRBJ2-3): DGGITQSPKYLFRKEGQNVTLSCEQNLNHDAMYWYRQDPGQGLRLIYYSQIVNDFQKGDIAEGYSVSREKKESFPLTVTSAQKNPTAFYLCASSLQTGPDTQYFGPGTRLTVL.

The rearrangement uses TRBV2 and TRBJ2-5; 8 bases agree with TRBD2. With V trimmed by 7 bases and J by 1 base, 2 bases remained unmatched. The CDR3 sequence is 13 residues long. Germline V gene sequence: CDR1 SNHLY, CDR2 FYNNEI. CDR3 residues: CASNGLAQETQYF. The CDR3 region has the DNA TGTGCCAGCAATGGACTAGCCCAAGAGACCCAGTACTTC.

The rearrangement links TRBV18 to TRBJ1-1; the D is unclear. The CDR3 has 15 amino acids. The germline V gene encodes CDR1 KGHSH and CDR2 LQKENI. V gave up 0 bases and J gave up 1 base, with 9 bases separating them. The CDR3 DNA reads TGTGCCAGCTCACCACCTCACGGAGAGAACACTGAAGCTTTCTTT. Its translation is CASSPPHGENTEAFF.

This clone was seen only once. The chain employs TRBV15 and TRBJ2-7, with TRBD2 matching over 9 bases. This CDR3 has 14 amino acids. Germline-derived CDR1 and CDR2 are LNHNV and YYDKDF (reference sequence). Germline trimming cut 8 bases from V and 3 bases from J; bases unmatched to any gene: 8. CDR3 bases: TGTGCCACCTTGACTGTTAGCGGGAGCTACGAGCAGTACTTC. Translating it yields CATLTVSGSYEQYF.

The chain employs TRBV27 and TRBJ2-1; 7 nucleotides align to TRBD2. Germline assignment: CDR1 MNHEY and CDR2 SMNVEV (reference sequence). Unmatched junction bases numbered 3, after V lost 0 bases and J lost 1 base. This CDR3 has 16 residues. This CDR3 reads CASSLSRRGSYNEQFF. The DNA of the CDR3 is TGTGCCAGCAGTTTATCACGGCGGGGGTCCTACAATGAGCAGTTCTTC.

The chain employs TRBV29-1 and TRBJ2-5, with 7 bases fitting TRBD1. The CDR3 is made up of 15 amino acids. The V gene's germline CDR1 is SQVTM and CDR2 ANQGSEA. J lost 4 bases, V lost 6 bases, and 14 bases had no gene match. CDR3 in DNA: TGCAGCGTCACCGGGACAGCGAGGTGGGGAGAGACCCAGTACTTC. Its protein is CSVTGTARWGETQYF.

The chain has TRBV4-3 and TRBJ1-3, with D maybe TRBD1 (5 bases). Per germline, CDR1 LGHNA and CDR2 YSLEER. V lost 0 bases, J lost 4 bases, and 7 bases lay in between. CDR3 size: 14 residues. CDR3 residues: CASSQERGGNTIYF. Here the CDR3 DNA reads TGCGCCAGCAGCCAAGAAAGGGGAGGAAACACCATATATTTT.

This chain links TRBV11-3 with TRBJ2-3; 8 bases fit TRBD1. The V gene's germline CDR1 is SGHNT and CDR2 YENEEA. The CDR3 is made up of 16 amino acids. V lost 4 bases and J lost 0; bases outside the gene matches: 6. CDR3 in amino acids: CASSSGRTGSTDTQYF. Written as DNA, the CDR3 is TGTGCCAGCAGCTCCGGCCGGACAGGGAGCACAGATACGCAGTATTTT.

V gene TRBV4-2 combines with J gene TRBJ1-1; TRBD1 is a possible D gene (6 bases). The CDR3 spans 15 residues. V lost 4 bases and J lost 4, with 16 bases in between. From germline, CDR1 is LGHNA and CDR2 YNFKEQ. The DNA for the CDR3 is TGTGCCAGCAGCCCCGAGGCGGGGGCGGGCACTGAAGCTTTCTTT. As protein: CASSPEAGAGTEAFF.

This clone appeared a single time. The genes are TRBV7-8 and TRBJ1-1; possibly TRBD1 for D (5 bases). The ends were cut back, 5 bases at V and 4 bases at J, with 29 bases in the middle. Germline CDR1 reads SGHVS; CDR2 reads FQNEAQ. This CDR3 is built from 19 residues. The CDR3 DNA follows: TGTGCCAGCAGCCCTATCATAGGGGTATCTGGACGGGCTGGCACTGAAGCTTTCTTT. Translation: CASSPIIGVSGRAGTEAFF.

The V call is TRBV5-4, the J call TRBJ2-3, with TRBD2 matching over 10 bases. The CDR3 runs to 15 residues. V was clipped by 4 bases and J by 4 bases; unmatched bases: 6. Germline lookup yields CDR1 SGHNT and CDR2 YYREEE (reference sequence). The chain's CDR3 is CASSAPGLASDTQYF. The CDR3 coding sequence is TGTGCCAGCAGCGCTCCGGGACTAGCGTCAGATACGCAGTATTTT.

Remarks on this clone: Other DNA variants within this sample encode the same CDR3. V and J are TRBV19 and TRBJ2-7; D call uncertain. V lost 4 bases and J 0 bases, leaving 13 bases between the germline ends. The CDR3 contains 15 residues. Germline CDR1 and CDR2: LNHDA and SQIVND (reference sequence). CDR3 coding DNA: TGTGCCAGTAGTACCCGACAAGGGTTCTCCTACGAGCAGTACTTC. Translating gives CASSTRQGFSYEQYF.

This chain links TRBV29-1 with TRBJ2-3; 7 bases line up with TRBD2. The ends lost 8 bases at V and 3 bases at J; junction bases unmatched: 8. The germline V gene encodes CDR1 SQVTM and CDR2 ANQGSEA. This CDR3 comprises 13 residues. The CDR3 region has the DNA TGCAGCACCCGGGGGGTTGTAACAGATACGCAGTATTTT. This codes for CSTRGVVTDTQYF.

This chain links TRBV19 with TRBJ2-5, with D possibly matching TRBD1 (5 bases). The germline V gene encodes CDR1 LNHDA and CDR2 SQIVND (reference sequence). V was shortened by 5 bases and J by 5 bases, with 9 bases between the two germline ends. This CDR3 is 12 amino acids long. The CDR3, as DNA: TGTGCCAGTAGTCCAAACAGGGAGACCCAGTACTTC. This translates into CASSPNRETQYF.

For this clone: This CDR3 is also generated by other DNA sequences in the sample. The genes are TRBV5-1 and TRBJ2-2; D gene ambiguous. The V gene lost 0 bases and the J gene lost 3 bases, with 9 bases spanning the gap. The CDR3 loop spans 15 amino acids. Germline V CDR1 and CDR2: SGHRS, YFSETQ. The CDR3 sequence is CASSLGTVDTGELFF. The CDR3 DNA sequence: TGCGCCAGCAGCTTGGGAACAGTGGACACCGGGGAGCTGTTTTTT.

Comments on this clone: This sample includes further DNA sequences coding for the same CDR3. The chain uses TRBV7-2 and TRBJ2-1; a weak D match, TRBD2 (5 bases). This CDR3 is built from 13 residues. Germline CDR1 SGHTA, CDR2 FQGNSA. With 1 base removed from V and 7 bases from J, the gap between germline ends came to 8 bases. The CDR3 region is CASSLEAGNEQFF. CDR3 sequence (DNA): TGTGCCAGCAGCTTAGAGGCGGGTAATGAGCAGTTCTTC. Together with reference TRBV7-2 and TRBJ2-1, the CDR3 gives the full variable domain: GAGVSQSPSNKVTEKGKDVELRCDPISGHTALYWYRQSLGQGLEFLIYFQGNSAPDKSGLPSDRFSAERTGGSVSTLTIQRTQQEDSAVYLCASSLEAGNEQFFGPGTRLTVL.

The chain recombines TRBV7-2 with TRBJ2-2, with D possibly TRBD1 on 5 matching bases. Trimming took 5 bases from V and 2 from J, leaving 24 bases between them. Germline V gene data show CDR1 as SGHTA and CDR2 as FQGNSA. CDR3 size: 19 residues. This CDR3 reads CASSLRTPTDTYNTGELFF. The CDR3 nucleotides are TGTGCCAGCAGCCTAAGGACACCCACAGATACATACAACACCGGGGAGCTGTTTTTT.